The 9 T cell receptor beta chains below all came from one sample that was sequenced in a study of T cell repertoires in cytomegalovirus infection. TCRdb re-derived calls from the reads in MiXCR, one entry per CDR3 protein. The table includes 50,000 or so distinct CDR3 sequences, about 18% detected once. These TCRs are of unknown antigen specificity. Sequences were derived from CD8+ T cells from cultured PBMCs, sampled from culture after CMV antigen stimulation. These TCRs come from a human donor in good health (CMV status not recorded). Some clones in this sample may be carry-over from other donors' samples.

This clonotype has only a few counts. This rearrangement joins TRBV11-2 to TRBJ2-2, with 8 bases that match TRBD2. V lost 3 bases, J lost 4 bases, and 4 bases stayed unmatched. This CDR3 has 15 amino acids. The germline gives CDR1 SGHAT, CDR2 FQNNGV. The CDR3 is CASSFLAGPTGELFF. The CDR3 DNA follows: TGTGCCAGCAGCTTCCTAGCGGGCCCCACCGGGGAGCTGTTTTTT.

This sequence joins TRBV7-2 and TRBJ1-5; D perhaps matches TRBD1 (6 bases). This CDR3 region has 15 residues. V was trimmed by 5 bases and J by 6 bases, leaving 17 bases between them. Germline V gives CDR1 SGHTA, CDR2 FQGNSA. The CDR3 nucleotides read TGTGCCAGCAGCCCTGACCCGGGGGCGGGTCAGCCCCAGCATTTT. It translates to CASSPDPGAGQPQHF.

This clonotype was counted between two and nine times. In DNA form, the CDR3 reads TGTGCCACCAGCAGAGATGCACAGGCTATCGATGGCTACACCTTC. Its translation: CATSRDAQAIDGYTF. The rearrangement joins TRBV15 to TRBJ1-2, with D possibly being TRBD1 (5 bases). The V and J ends lost 0 bases and 6 bases respectively, with 14 bases between them. The CDR3 totals 15 residues. The germline gives CDR1 LNHNV, CDR2 YYDKDF (reference sequence).

The gene calls are TRBV7-8 and TRBJ1-2; D is unclear. Germline CDR1 SGHVS, CDR2 FQNEAQ. This CDR3 spans 14 amino acids. Trimming removed 1 base at V and 5 bases at J, with 11 bases between. CDR3 DNA: TGTGCCAGCAGCTTAGAAATAGGGATTTATGGCTACACCTTC. This codes for CASSLEIGIYGYTF.

This chain joins TRBV4-1 and TRBJ1-1; D possibly corresponds to TRBD1 (5 bases). Germline V gives CDR1 MGHRA, CDR2 YSYEKL. The CDR3 has 15 amino acids. Trimming took off 1 base at V and 3 bases at J, with 12 bases between the two ends. The CDR3 here is CASSQGWGGHTEAFF. The CDR3 nucleotides are TGCGCCAGCAGCCAAGGGTGGGGCGGGCACACTGAAGCTTTCTTT.

This clonotype was counted at least ten times. The rearrangement uses TRBV6-5 and TRBJ1-1; D is possibly TRBD1 (5 bases). Germline CDR1 MNHEY, CDR2 SVGAGI. There are 14 residues in the CDR3. Trimming took off 2 bases at V and 0 bases at J, with 7 bases between the two ends. CDR3: CASSYMGLNTEAFF. Here the CDR3 DNA reads TGTGCCAGCAGTTACATGGGACTGAACACTGAAGCTTTCTTT.

Ten or more counts support this clonotype. V and J are TRBV7-6 and TRBJ2-1, with 11 bases fitting TRBD2. Germline CDR1 SGHVS, CDR2 FNYEAQ. V was pared by 5 bases and J by 0 bases, with 15 bases of the junction left unmatched. The CDR3 spans 20 residues. CDR3 DNA sequence: TGTGCCAGCAGCCTGGGGCATAGCGGGAGGGCCTGGAGCTCCTACAATGAGCAGTTCTTC. Translation gives CASSLGHSGRAWSSYNEQFF.

This clonotype was recorded only once. This rearrangement joins TRBV6-5 to TRBJ2-1; the D gene is possibly TRBD2 (5 bases). The CDR3 contains 12 residues. Per the germline V gene, CDR1 is MNHEY and CDR2 is SVGAGI. V lost 4 bases and J 8 bases, leaving 9 bases between the germline ends. The CDR3 DNA is TGTGCCAGCAGTTCGGGAACGGATGAGCAGTTCTTC. This translates into CASSSGTDEQFF.

CDR3 sequence: CASSPGKGREKLFF. In DNA form, the CDR3 reads TGTGCCAGCAGCCCTGGGAAGGGTCGTGAAAAACTGTTTTTT. The gene calls are TRBV12-3 or TRBV12-4 and TRBJ1-4; D not certain. V gave up 6 bases and J gave up 7 bases, with 15 bases separating them. The CDR3 covers 14 residues.